This TCR beta chain was captured in a study of cytomegalovirus exposure and HLA in healthy donors. Germline CDR1 reads SGHVS; CDR2 reads FQNEAQ. The CDR3 has 17 residues. V lost 4 bases and J lost 0, with 15 bases in between. Points on this clone: No antigen is known for it.

In the PCR, 60 Vbeta and 13 Jbeta primers were used. Here immunoSEQ multiplex PCR was the method, and the copy in TCRdb shows in-frame clones only, minus some. The sample includes approximately 160,000 clones, 75% to 90% of them seen just once. Findings and limits, study-wide: The study dropped some indistinguishable V segments, TRBV6-2 and TRBV6-3 among them. Among donors in an Asian-associated ancestry cluster, a later analysis reportedly found fewer N-insertions than the roughly 700-donor mean. In vitro work confirmed that three CMV-associated chains recognize CMV antigens.

Sequenced input: PBMCs. The clonotype originates from a human donor in good health. V and J are TRBV7-8 and TRBJ1-4, with unresolved D. CDR3 coding DNA: TGTGCCAGCAGCTCTAGCGAGGTACAGTCAACTAATGAAAAACTGTTTTTT. This gives the protein CASSSSEVQSTNEKLFF.